A selection of T cell receptor beta chains follows, all from one sample in a study of response to subunit inactivated influenza vaccine. TCRdb re-derived calls from the RT-PCR reads in MiXCR, one entry per CDR3 protein. The sample comprises 500,000 to 600,000 distinct CDR3 sequences, 10% to 15% of which are singletons, and about an eighth rests with the top ten. The specimen was PBMCs from blood, collected 35 to 45 days after vaccination. Receptors originate from a man between 50 and 59 years old who received an inactivated influenza vaccine. Both conserved end residues are part of each CDR3. Each record gives: clone size, V gene, J gene, D gene, CDR3 DNA, CDR3 protein. D genes are given only for firm matches. Only some rows state a clone size, as once, few, many or a class for expanded clones.

clone size: .; V gene: TRBV7-8; J gene: TRBJ2-5; D gene: .; CDR3 DNA: TGTGCCAGCAGCTTTGGGACAATTCAAGAGACCCAGTACTTC; CDR3 protein: CASSFGTIQETQYF
clone size: many; V gene: TRBV20-1; J gene: TRBJ2-4; D gene: .; CDR3 DNA: TGCAGTGCTAGGGTTGTAGCCAAAAACATTCAGTACTTC; CDR3 protein: CSARVVAKNIQYF
clone size: few; V gene: TRBV4-3; J gene: TRBJ1-3; D gene: TRBD1; CDR3 DNA: TGCGCCAGCAGCCAGGAAGACAGGGGGAGATCTGGAAACACCATATATTTT; CDR3 protein: CASSQEDRGRSGNTIYF
clone size: .; V gene: TRBV5-1; J gene: TRBJ2-5; D gene: TRBD2; CDR3 DNA: TGCGCCAGCAGCTCCCAGCGGGGGGGCCAAGAGACCCAGTACTTC; CDR3 protein: CASSSQRGGQETQYF
clone size: .; V gene: TRBV6-2/TRBV6-3; J gene: TRBJ1-1; D gene: TRBD1; CDR3 DNA: TGTGCCAGAAGTTCGGTCCTGACAGGGGTGGGCACTGAAGCTTTCTTT; CDR3 protein: CARSSVLTGVGTEAFF
clone size: few; V gene: TRBV4-2; J gene: TRBJ1-5; D gene: .; CDR3 DNA: TGTGCCAGCAGCCAAAATGTTCAGGGGACTAGCAATCAGCCCCAGCATTTT; CDR3 protein: CASSQNVQGTSNQPQHF
clone size: few; V gene: TRBV28; J gene: TRBJ2-7; D gene: .; CDR3 DNA: TGTGCCAGCAGTCTATTACTCGGGACAACATCCTACGAGCAGTACTTC; CDR3 protein: CASSLLLGTTSYEQYF
clone size: .; V gene: TRBV7-9; J gene: TRBJ2-2; D gene: .; CDR3 DNA: TGTGCCAGCAGCTTAGTAGGGGGGACAACGAACACCGGGGAGCTGTTTTTT; CDR3 protein: CASSLVGGTTNTGELFF
clone size: .; V gene: TRBV4-3; J gene: TRBJ2-3; D gene: .; CDR3 DNA: TGCGCCAGCAGCCAAGATTACACAAGCACAGATACGCAGTATTTT; CDR3 protein: CASSQDYTSTDTQYF
clone size: .; V gene: TRBV12-3/TRBV12-4; J gene: TRBJ2-1; D gene: TRBD2; CDR3 DNA: TGTGCCAGCAGTACCGGACTAGACCATGAGCAGTTCTTC; CDR3 protein: CASSTGLDHEQFF
clone size: few; V gene: TRBV7-2; J gene: TRBJ2-3; D gene: .; CDR3 DNA: TGTGCCAGCAGCCCAATCGGGACGTCCGGGTTAGATACGCAGTATTTT; CDR3 protein: CASSPIGTSGLDTQYF
clone size: .; V gene: TRBV28; J gene: TRBJ2-5; D gene: TRBD2; CDR3 DNA: TGTGCCAGCAGTCCGACTAGCCTGAAAGAGACCCAGTACTTC; CDR3 protein: CASSPTSLKETQYF
clone size: few; V gene: TRBV7-6; J gene: TRBJ2-1; D gene: TRBD2; CDR3 DNA: TGTGCCAGCAGCTTATCCACTAGCGGTCTAAGCTCCTACAATGAGCAGTTCTTC; CDR3 protein: CASSLSTSGLSSYNEQFF
clone size: few; V gene: TRBV5-5; J gene: TRBJ2-7; D gene: .; CDR3 DNA: TGTGCCAGCAGCTTGGCCGGGTTGGGGTCCTACGAGCAGTACTTC; CDR3 protein: CASSLAGLGSYEQYF
clone size: .; V gene: TRBV6-6; J gene: TRBJ2-5; D gene: TRBD1; CDR3 DNA: TGTGCCAGCCGGGACAGGGAGACCCAGTACTTC; CDR3 protein: CASRDRETQYF
clone size: few; V gene: TRBV20-1; J gene: TRBJ2-1; D gene: .; CDR3 DNA: TGCAGTGCTCTAGGGGAGTGGGGTAATGAGCAGTTCTTC; CDR3 protein: CSALGEWGNEQFF
clone size: .; V gene: TRBV28; J gene: TRBJ2-7; D gene: .; CDR3 DNA: TGTGCCAGCAGTCCATGGGCGGGTAAGGAGCAGTACTTC; CDR3 protein: CASSPWAGKEQYF
clone size: few; V gene: TRBV9; J gene: TRBJ2-7; D gene: .; CDR3 DNA: TGTGCCAGCAGCGTAGAAGTTCTCGACGAGCAGTACTTC; CDR3 protein: CASSVEVLDEQYF
clone size: .; V gene: TRBV5-1; J gene: TRBJ2-3; D gene: TRBD2; CDR3 DNA: TGCGCCAGCACCAGCCTTGAGCGGGGGTCCACAGATACGCAGTATTTT; CDR3 protein: CASTSLERGSTDTQYF
clone size: once; V gene: TRBV9; J gene: TRBJ2-6; D gene: TRBD1; CDR3 DNA: TGTGCCAGCAACGTAGCAAGGACAGGGGGTGGAGCAGGGGCCAACGTCCTGACTTTC; CDR3 protein: CASNVARTGGGAGANVLTF
clone size: few; V gene: TRBV28; J gene: TRBJ2-3; D gene: .; CDR3 DNA: TGTGCCAGCAGTTTAGGTCGGCAGCCGCAGTATTTT; CDR3 protein: CASSLGRQPQYF
clone size: .; V gene: TRBV5-6; J gene: TRBJ2-1; D gene: .; CDR3 DNA: TGTGCCAGCAGCCTCGTGACGTACAATGAGCAGTTCTTC; CDR3 protein: CASSLVTYNEQFF
clone size: .; V gene: TRBV20-1; J gene: TRBJ2-3; D gene: .; CDR3 DNA: TGCAGTGCTAGATCCGGGATCTCCACAGATACGCAGTATTTT; CDR3 protein: CSARSGISTDTQYF
clone size: .; V gene: TRBV3-1; J gene: TRBJ1-2; D gene: .; CDR3 DNA: TGTGCCAGCAGCTTTAAGGCTGGCTACACCTTC; CDR3 protein: CASSFKAGYTF
clone size: few; V gene: TRBV11-1; J gene: TRBJ2-4; D gene: .; CDR3 DNA: TGTGCCAGCAGCGCACAGGGAGGAGCCAAAAACATTCAGTACTTC; CDR3 protein: CASSAQGGAKNIQYF
clone size: few; V gene: TRBV28; J gene: TRBJ1-5; D gene: .; CDR3 DNA: TGTGCCAGCAGTACGGTCCAGTCCCAGCATTTT; CDR3 protein: CASSTVQSQHF
clone size: .; V gene: TRBV9; J gene: TRBJ2-7; D gene: TRBD2; CDR3 DNA: TGTGCCAGCAGCGTAGAGTCTAGCGGGAGTTTCTACGAGCAGTACTTC; CDR3 protein: CASSVESSGSFYEQYF
clone size: few; V gene: TRBV29-1; J gene: TRBJ2-2; D gene: .; CDR3 DNA: TGCAGCGTCGAGGAGGGGGGCATCGACACCGGGGAGCTGTTTTTT; CDR3 protein: CSVEEGGIDTGELFF
clone size: few; V gene: TRBV7-2; J gene: TRBJ2-2; D gene: .; CDR3 DNA: TGTGCCAGCAGCCTGGACTGGAACACCGGGGAGCTGTTTTTT; CDR3 protein: CASSLDWNTGELFF
clone size: few; V gene: TRBV30; J gene: TRBJ2-1; D gene: .; CDR3 DNA: TGTGCCTGGAGTGGGTTAGCTAATGAGCAGTTCTTC; CDR3 protein: CAWSGLANEQFF
clone size: .; V gene: TRBV24-1; J gene: TRBJ1-2; D gene: .; CDR3 DNA: TGTGCCACCAGTGATTCAAGGATCGAAACTGGCTACACCTTC; CDR3 protein: CATSDSRIETGYTF
clone size: few; V gene: TRBV18; J gene: TRBJ2-5; D gene: .; CDR3 DNA: TGTGCCAGCTCACCAAGAGGCCAGGGTGGGGAGACCCAGTACTTC; CDR3 protein: CASSPRGQGGETQYF
clone size: .; V gene: TRBV7-2; J gene: TRBJ2-1; D gene: .; CDR3 DNA: TGTGCCAGCAGCTTAACGGGACTTCTTAATGAGCAGTTCTTC; CDR3 protein: CASSLTGLLNEQFF
clone size: .; V gene: TRBV29-1; J gene: TRBJ2-1; D gene: .; CDR3 DNA: TGCAGCTTCGGACAGATAAATGAGCAGTTCTTC; CDR3 protein: CSFGQINEQFF
clone size: .; V gene: TRBV5-5; J gene: TRBJ1-2; D gene: .; CDR3 DNA: TGTGCCAGCAGCTTCCGCCGTGACCTATCCTATGGCTACACCTTC; CDR3 protein: CASSFRRDLSYGYTF
clone size: few; V gene: TRBV7-8; J gene: TRBJ1-1; D gene: .; CDR3 DNA: TGTGCCAGCAGCCCCAGGGGTTGGGGAGTTGACACTGAAGCTTTCTTT; CDR3 protein: CASSPRGWGVDTEAFF
clone size: many; V gene: TRBV15; J gene: TRBJ2-5; D gene: .; CDR3 DNA: TGTGCCACCAGCAAAGCTAGGCAGGGGGGGGGAGAGACCCAGTACTTC; CDR3 protein: CATSKARQGGGETQYF
clone size: many; V gene: TRBV5-1; J gene: TRBJ1-1; D gene: .; CDR3 DNA: TGCGCCAGCAACGAGAACGGGCCCAACACTGAAGCTTTCTTT; CDR3 protein: CASNENGPNTEAFF
clone size: few; V gene: TRBV27; J gene: TRBJ2-2; D gene: .; CDR3 DNA: TGTGCCAGCAGTCCGCCTGTGGGGGGGCCCGGCGGGGAGCTGTTTTTT; CDR3 protein: CASSPPVGGPGGELFF
clone size: many; V gene: TRBV5-1; J gene: TRBJ2-4; D gene: .; CDR3 DNA: TGCGCCAGCAGCCCCTGGGATAGCTTCGACATTCAGTACTTC; CDR3 protein: CASSPWDSFDIQYF
clone size: many; V gene: TRBV20-1; J gene: TRBJ2-3; D gene: .; CDR3 DNA: TGCAGTGCCCCCCTTGACGAGCTAGGGAGAGATACGCAGTATTTT; CDR3 protein: CSAPLDELGRDTQYF
clone size: many; V gene: TRBV12-3/TRBV12-4; J gene: TRBJ2-5; D gene: .; CDR3 DNA: TGTGCCAGCACCATGACAGTCCCCCCGGAGACCCAGTACTTC; CDR3 protein: CASTMTVPPETQYF
clone size: .; V gene: TRBV20-1; J gene: TRBJ2-5; D gene: TRBD1; CDR3 DNA: TGCAGTGCTAGAACTCTACAGGGGGAAGAAGAGACCCAGTACTTC; CDR3 protein: CSARTLQGEEETQYF
clone size: few; V gene: TRBV24-1; J gene: TRBJ2-1; D gene: .; CDR3 DNA: TGTGCCACCAGTGATAGAGGGTCTAGCTCCTACAATGAGCAGTTCTTC; CDR3 protein: CATSDRGSSSYNEQFF
clone size: .; V gene: TRBV28; J gene: TRBJ2-7; D gene: .; CDR3 DNA: TGTGCCAGCCTACATGGGGGGTGGAGGGGAACCTCCTACGAGCAGTACTTC; CDR3 protein: CASLHGGWRGTSYEQYF
clone size: .; V gene: TRBV4-2; J gene: TRBJ2-7; D gene: .; CDR3 DNA: TGTGCCAGCAGCCAAGGCTCCAACGGCGAGCAGTACTTC; CDR3 protein: CASSQGSNGEQYF
clone size: few; V gene: TRBV29-1; J gene: TRBJ2-3; D gene: .; CDR3 DNA: TGCAGCGTTGTACCGACCGGGACTGGGGCAGGGGATACGCAGTATTTT; CDR3 protein: CSVVPTGTGAGDTQYF
clone size: .; V gene: TRBV4-1; J gene: TRBJ2-5; D gene: TRBD1; CDR3 DNA: TGCGCCAGCAGCCAAACGCGCAGGGGGCAAGAGACCCAGTACTTC; CDR3 protein: CASSQTRRGQETQYF
clone size: .; V gene: TRBV19; J gene: TRBJ2-1; D gene: TRBD1; CDR3 DNA: TGTGCCAGTAGTACCTGGACAGGGCTATCCTACAATGAGCAGTTCTTC; CDR3 protein: CASSTWTGLSYNEQFF
clone size: few; V gene: TRBV6-1; J gene: TRBJ2-1; D gene: .; CDR3 DNA: TGTGCCAGCAGCATCCGAGGGGAGTATGAGCAGTTCTTC; CDR3 protein: CASSIRGEYEQFF
clone size: .; V gene: TRBV6-5; J gene: TRBJ2-3; D gene: .; CDR3 DNA: TGTGCCAGCAGTAACAACAGGGTCACAGATACGCAGTATTTT; CDR3 protein: CASSNNRVTDTQYF
clone size: .; V gene: TRBV7-2; J gene: TRBJ1-1; D gene: TRBD1; CDR3 DNA: TGTGCCAGCAGCTTATCTGGGACAGGAATGAACACTGAAGCTTTCTTT; CDR3 protein: CASSLSGTGMNTEAFF
clone size: .; V gene: TRBV7-2; J gene: TRBJ2-7; D gene: TRBD1; CDR3 DNA: TGTGCCAGCAGCACCGCAGGGACAGGAGTTTCCGACGAGCAGTACTTC; CDR3 protein: CASSTAGTGVSDEQYF